The entry below gives a single T cell receptor (beta chain) sequence along with its context. What it binds is unknown. This sample stems from a study of T cells after yellow fever vaccination. Study-level points and caveats: Re-detected after boosting: most primary clones, almost 98% of CD4 and roughly 88% of CD8. Any FACS-sorted repertoire could hold abundant clonotypes that contaminate it from the bulk population.

Germline CDR1 is LGHNA and CDR2 is YNFKEQ. V dropped 3 bases and J dropped 2 bases, with 8 bases sitting between them. This CDR3 is built from 13 residues. Researchers made TCR cDNA using 5'RACE template switching, and this step added a universal primer site and UMIs. MiXCR was run by TCRdb on the 5' RACE reads, yielding one entry per CDR3 protein. This table has roughly 400,000 distinct CDR3 sequences, around 19% appearing once. This clonotype originated in a man between 18 and 29 years old who received the YFV17D yellow fever vaccine. The material was PBMCs, obtained before the yellow fever booster vaccination. The rearrangement uses TRBV4-2 and TRBJ2-7; no clear D gene. Here the CDR3 reads CASSHPGAYEQYV. The CDR3 DNA is TGTGCCAGCAGCCATCCAGGAGCCTACGAGCAGTACGTC.